The text below deals with one T cell receptor beta chain. Its antigen is as yet unknown. V gave up 4 bases and J gave up 2 bases, with 24 bases separating them. The CDR3 is 18 residues long. Germline V gene lookup returns CDR1 SGHVS and CDR2 FQNEAQ. This record belongs to a study of radiation and T cells in renal cell carcinoma. The wider study: Nephrectomy followed 15 Gy stereotactic body radiation by 4 weeks. Study-wide findings and caveats: From baseline, blood top tumor clonotypes peaked at 2 weeks post-radiation.

Noted time point: baseline pretreatment blood. Treatment noted: 15 Gy SBRT to primary tumor, nephrectomy 4 weeks later. After SBRT, blood was collected at 2 and 4 weeks, plus baseline. Clear cell pathology was present in this patient's renal cell carcinoma. Sequencing was performed with immunoSEQ multiplex PCR; in TCRdb, only in-frame clones are kept and a portion is missing. The data hold approximately 140,000 clones, with 88% observed a single time. The sequences come from blood, collected from a patient whose treatment included radiotherapy and nephrectomy. The TCR sequence derives from a woman in her 70s with renal cell carcinoma. The rearrangement joins TRBV7-8 to TRBJ2-7; TRBD2 is a possible D gene (6 bases). Here the CDR3 DNA reads TGTGCCAGCAGCTCGCGGGGCGGAGACAGCACCTTTCCCTACGAGCAGTACTTC. Amino acid sequence: CASSSRGGDSTFPYEQYF. Filled out from reference TRBV7-8 and TRBJ2-7, the complete variable domain reads GAGVSQSPRYKVAKRGQDVALRCDPISGHVSLFWYQQALGQGPEFLTYFQNEAQLDKSGLPSDRFFAERPEGSVSTLKIQRTQQEDSAVYLCASSSRGGDSTFPYEQYFGPGTRLTVT.